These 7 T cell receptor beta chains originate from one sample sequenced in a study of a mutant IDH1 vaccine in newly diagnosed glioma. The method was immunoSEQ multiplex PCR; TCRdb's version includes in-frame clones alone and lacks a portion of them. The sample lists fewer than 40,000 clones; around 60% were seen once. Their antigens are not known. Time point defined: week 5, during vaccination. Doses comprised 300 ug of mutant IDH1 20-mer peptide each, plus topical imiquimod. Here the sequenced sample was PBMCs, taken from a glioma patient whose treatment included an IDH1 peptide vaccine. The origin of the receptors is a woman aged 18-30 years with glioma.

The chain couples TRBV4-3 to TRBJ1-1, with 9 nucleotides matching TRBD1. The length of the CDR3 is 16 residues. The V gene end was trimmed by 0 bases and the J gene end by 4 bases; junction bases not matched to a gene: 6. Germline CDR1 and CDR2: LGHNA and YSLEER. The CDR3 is CASSQEEDRGGTEAFF. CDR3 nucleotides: TGCGCCAGCAGCCAAGAGGAGGACAGGGGAGGCACTGAAGCTTTCTTT.

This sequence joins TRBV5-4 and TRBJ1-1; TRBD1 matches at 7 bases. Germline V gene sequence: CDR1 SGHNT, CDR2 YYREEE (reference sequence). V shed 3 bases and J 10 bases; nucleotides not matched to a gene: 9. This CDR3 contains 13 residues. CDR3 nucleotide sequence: TGTGCCAGCAGCTCACAGGGGCCGGGAACAGCTTTCTTT. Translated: CASSSQGPGTAFF.

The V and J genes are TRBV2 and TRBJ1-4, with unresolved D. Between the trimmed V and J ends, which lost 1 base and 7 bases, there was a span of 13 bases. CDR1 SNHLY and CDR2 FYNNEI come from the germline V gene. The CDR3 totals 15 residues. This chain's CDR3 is CASSEDGEDSEKLFF. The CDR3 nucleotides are TGTGCCAGCAGTGAAGACGGGGAAGATAGTGAAAAACTGTTTTTT.

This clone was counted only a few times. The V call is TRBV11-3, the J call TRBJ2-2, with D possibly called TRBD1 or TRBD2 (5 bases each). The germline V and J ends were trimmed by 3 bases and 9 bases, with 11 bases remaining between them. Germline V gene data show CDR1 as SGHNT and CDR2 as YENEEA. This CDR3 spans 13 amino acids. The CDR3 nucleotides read TGTGCCAGCAGCTTCGAGGGGCACAGGGAGCTGTTTTTT. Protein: CASSFEGHRELFF.

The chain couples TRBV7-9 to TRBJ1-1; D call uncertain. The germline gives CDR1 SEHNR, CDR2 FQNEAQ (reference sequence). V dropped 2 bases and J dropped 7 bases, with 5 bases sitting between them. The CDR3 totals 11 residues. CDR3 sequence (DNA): TGTGCCAGCAGCTTATCCAGTGAAGCTTTCTTT. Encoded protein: CASSLSSEAFF.

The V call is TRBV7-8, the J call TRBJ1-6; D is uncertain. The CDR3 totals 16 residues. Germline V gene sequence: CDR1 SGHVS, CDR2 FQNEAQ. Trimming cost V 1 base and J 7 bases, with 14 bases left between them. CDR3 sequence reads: CASSLVSGTPNSPLHF. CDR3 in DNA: TGTGCCAGCAGCTTAGTCTCGGGAACTCCCAATTCACCCCTCCACTTT.

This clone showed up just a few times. The CDR3 nucleotides read TGCAGCGTCCAAGGGACCGGTAATCAGCCCCAGCATTTT. As protein: CSVQGTGNQPQHF. J is TRBJ1-5 and V is TRBV29-1, with a tentative D call TRBD1 (5 bases). V lost 6 bases to trimming and J lost 4 bases, with 13 bases between them. This CDR3 is built from 13 residues. From germline, CDR1 is SQVTM and CDR2 ANQGSEA. Full variable domain (outside the CDR3, taken from reference TRBV29-1 and TRBJ1-5): SAVISQKPSRDICQRGTSLTIQCQVDSQVTMMFWYRQQPGQSLTLIATANQGSEATYESGFVIDKFPISRPNLTFSTLTVSNMSPEDSSIYLCSVQGTGNQPQHFGDGTRLSIL.